This passage covers 8 T cell receptor beta chains from one sample sequenced in a study of beta chain features in type 1 diabetes. The study reverse transcribed the entire isolated RNA, so it sequenced expressed TCRB transcripts. Profiled with immunoSEQ multiplex PCR; TCRdb holds only in-frame clones, not every one. This sample has around 280,000 clones; approximately 8.1% occur once, and the top ten carry more than 1%. Source material: central memory CD4+ T cells from blood. These receptors came from a woman between 18 and 29 years old in good health.

This clone was seen a handful of times. This chain uses TRBV5-1 with TRBJ2-5, with 7 positions matching TRBD1. This CDR3 is built from 12 residues. With V trimmed by 2 bases and J by 10 bases, 5 bases remained unmatched. The germline V gene has CDR1 SGHRS and CDR2 YFSETQ. The CDR3 nucleotides are TGCGCCAGCAGCTTCAATCAGGGGGTCCAGTACTTC. This sequence encodes CASSFNQGVQYF.

This chain links TRBV6-6 with TRBJ2-4, with D perhaps given as TRBD1 or TRBD2 (6 bases each). Trimming left V 6 bases short and J 9 bases short, with 12 bases between. The germline CDR1 and CDR2 sequences are MNHNY and SVGAGI (reference sequence). This CDR3 has 12 residues. The chain's CDR3 is CASRTQGGIQYF. The CDR3 bases are TGTGCCAGCAGAACACAGGGAGGCATTCAGTACTTC.

This chain links TRBV5-1 with TRBJ2-7; 8 bases line up with TRBD1. Per germline, CDR1 SGHRS and CDR2 YFSETQ. This CDR3 has 14 residues. The ends lost 3 bases at V and 3 bases at J; junction bases unmatched: 5. Written as DNA, the CDR3 is TGCGCCAGCAGCTCTTCGACAGGGGTCTACGAGCAGTACTTC. This gives the protein CASSSSTGVYEQYF. The full variable domain, completed using reference TRBV5-1 and TRBJ2-7, is KAGVTQTPRYLIKTRGQQVTLSCSPISGHRSVSWYQQTPGQGLQFLFEYFSETQRNKGNFPGRFSGRQFSNSRSEMNVSTLELGDSALYLCASSSSTGVYEQYFGPGTRLTVT.

This clone occurred a few times. V gene TRBV7-2 combines with J gene TRBJ2-7, with a weak D call TRBD1 (5 bases). This CDR3 has 12 residues. Germline V gene sequence: CDR1 SGHTA, CDR2 FQGNSA. With 7 bases removed from V and 3 bases from J, the gap between germline ends came to 10 bases. DNA of the CDR3: TGTGCCAGCACTCTTCAGGGCTACGAGCAGTACTTC. Translating gives CASTLQGYEQYF.

This clone was detected only a few times. The chain employs TRBV15 and TRBJ1-5, with 7 nucleotides matching TRBD1. CDR1 is LNHNV and CDR2 is YYDKDF in the germline V gene (reference sequence). CDR3 length: 15 amino acids. J was trimmed by 5 bases and V by 5 bases; bases with no gene match: 9. CDR3 in DNA: TGTGCCACCAGCTCCAGGGACAGCGGGGATCAGCCCCAGCATTTT. Protein: CATSSRDSGDQPQHF. Variable domain in full (rest from reference TRBV15 and TRBJ1-5): DAMVIQNPRYQVTQFGKPVTLSCSQTLNHNVMYWYQQKSSQAPKLLFHYYDKDFNNEADTPDNFQSRRPNTSFCFLDIRSPGLGDTAMYLCATSSRDSGDQPQHFGDGTRLSIL.

This clone was counted a few times. The V and J genes are TRBV9 and TRBJ2-5; D is perhaps TRBD1 or TRBD2 (5 bases each). The CDR3 loop spans 14 amino acids. CDR1 and CDR2 (germline): SGDLS, YYNGEE. Trimming took off 3 bases at V and 4 bases at J, with 13 bases between the two ends. CDR3 amino acids: CASSATGAGETQYF. The CDR3 nucleotides are TGTGCCAGCAGCGCTACTGGGGCGGGAGAGACCCAGTACTTC.

The V and J genes are TRBV5-6 and TRBJ2-7; 7 bases map to TRBD1. CDR3 length: 15 amino acids. Looked up from germline, CDR1 is SGHDT and CDR2 is YYEEEE. V shed 2 bases and J 3 bases; nucleotides not matched to a gene: 8. In DNA form, the CDR3 reads TGTGCCAGCAGCTTTCTAACAGGGGCGATCTACGAGCAGTACGTC. Translation: CASSFLTGAIYEQYV.

This clone turned up a few times. This sequence joins TRBV6-5 and TRBJ2-2; no firm D call. The length of the CDR3 is 13 residues. Trimming took 5 bases from V and 6 from J, leaving 10 bases between them. CDR1 is MNHEY, CDR2 SVGAGI, per germline. This chain's CDR3 is CASSPLFPGELFF. The CDR3 DNA reads as TGTGCCAGCAGTCCACTTTTCCCCGGGGAGCTGTTTTTT.